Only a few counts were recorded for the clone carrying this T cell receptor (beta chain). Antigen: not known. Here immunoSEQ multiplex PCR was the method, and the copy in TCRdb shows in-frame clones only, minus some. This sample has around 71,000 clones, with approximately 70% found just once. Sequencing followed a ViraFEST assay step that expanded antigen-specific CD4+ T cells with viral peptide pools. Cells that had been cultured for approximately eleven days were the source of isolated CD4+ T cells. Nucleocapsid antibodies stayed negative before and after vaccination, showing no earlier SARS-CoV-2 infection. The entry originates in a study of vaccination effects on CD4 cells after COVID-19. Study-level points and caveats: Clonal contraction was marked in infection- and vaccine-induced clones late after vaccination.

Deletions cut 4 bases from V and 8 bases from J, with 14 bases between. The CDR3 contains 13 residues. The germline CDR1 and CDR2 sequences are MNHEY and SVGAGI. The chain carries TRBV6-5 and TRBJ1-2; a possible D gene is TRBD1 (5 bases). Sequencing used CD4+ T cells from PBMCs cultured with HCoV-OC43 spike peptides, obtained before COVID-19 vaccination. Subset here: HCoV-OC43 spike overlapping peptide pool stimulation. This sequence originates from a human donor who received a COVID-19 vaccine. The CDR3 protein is CASSFPGGSGYTF. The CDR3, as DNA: TGTGCCAGCAGTTTCCCGGGGGGGTCCGGCTACACCTTC.